These 23 T cell receptor beta chains were sequenced from one sample in a study of radiotherapy plus CTLA-4 blockade in lung cancer. The repertoire was sequenced with immunoSEQ multiplex PCR; TCRdb's copy has only in-frame clones and lacks some. The repertoire holds some 87,000 clones, under 85% seen once, with roughly 15% in the top ten. The source was peripheral blood, collected from a patient treated with radiotherapy plus ipilimumab. The receptors come from a human donor with non-small cell lung cancer that progressed on radiotherapy plus ipilimumab.

The chain links TRBV6-6 to TRBJ2-7; D may be TRBD2 (6 bases). Between the trimmed V and J ends, which lost 8 bases and 6 bases, there was a span of 14 bases. The germline V gene has CDR1 MNHNY and CDR2 SVGAGI (reference sequence). CDR3 length equals 12 residues. CDR3 bases: TGTGCCAGCGGTCAAATGGGGGGCGAGCAGTACTTC. Protein sequence: CASGQMGGEQYF.

V usage is TRBV11-3 and J usage is TRBJ2-1; TRBD2 is a possible D gene (5 bases). The CDR3 has 13 amino acids. CDR1 and CDR2 (germline): SGHNT, YENEEA. V was clipped by 2 bases and J by 7 bases, with 9 bases between them. The DNA for the CDR3 is TGTGCCAGCAGCTTACCCACTAGGAATGAGCAGTTCTTC. Protein sequence: CASSLPTRNEQFF.

V usage is TRBV29-1 and J usage is TRBJ2-3; TRBD2 agrees at 9 bases. In germline, CDR1 is SQVTM, CDR2 ANQGSEA. The CDR3 covers 14 residues. V gave up 7 bases and J gave up 2 bases; unmatched junction bases: 7. CDR3 DNA: TGCAGCGGTGGGGCGGGGGGGGTCACAGATACGCAGTATTTT. This sequence encodes CSGGAGGVTDTQYF.

This clone has only a few counts. The V gene is TRBV27, the J gene TRBJ2-1, with D unresolved. The germline CDR1 and CDR2 sequences are MNHEY and SMNVEV (reference sequence). This CDR3 contains 13 residues. The ends were cut back, 5 bases at V and 8 bases at J, with 13 bases in the middle. The CDR3 nucleotides read TGTGCCAGCAGTCCCTCTGACGGGTATGAGCAGTTCTTC. Residues: CASSPSDGYEQFF.

The V and J genes are TRBV29-1 and TRBJ2-6; tentatively, D is TRBD2 (6 bases). This CDR3 comprises 18 residues. V was cut by 4 bases and J by 0 bases, with 19 bases left in between. CDR1 and CDR2 from the germline V gene are SQVTM and ANQGSEA. The CDR3 DNA reads as TGCAGCGTTGTGGTGTTGGGGGGACTGCCCTCTGGGGCCAACGTCCTGACTTTC. This codes for CSVVVLGGLPSGANVLTF.

The V call is TRBV7-8, the J call TRBJ2-2; tentative D call: TRBD2 (6 bases). V shed 5 bases and J shed 1 base, with 14 bases lying between them. The CDR3 consists of 16 residues. Germline values: CDR1 SGHVS, CDR2 FQNEAQ. CDR3 loop: CASSRNPSENTGELFF. The CDR3 DNA sequence: TGTGCCAGCAGCCGGAATCCTAGCGAGAACACCGGGGAGCTGTTTTTT.

The chain uses TRBV4-3 and TRBJ1-2; tentative D call: TRBD1 (5 bases). The V and J ends lost 0 bases and 4 bases respectively, with 9 bases between them. Germline V gene lookup returns CDR1 LGHNA and CDR2 YSLEER. The CDR3 loop spans 14 amino acids. CDR3 DNA: TGCGCCAGCAGCCAAGATGGGACCCCCTATGGCTACACCTTC. It encodes CASSQDGTPYGYTF.

The chain joins TRBV10-3 to TRBJ1-6; D is uncertain. Trimming cost V 0 bases and J 9 bases, with 12 bases left between them. Germline CDR1 ENHRY, CDR2 SYGVKD. The CDR3 has 15 residues. In DNA, the CDR3 is TGTGCCATCAGTGAGTCGGCGGGTCGGGCTTCACCCCTCCACTTT. Its translation: CAISESAGRASPLHF.

The chain recombines TRBV6-4 with TRBJ2-1; D not resolved. Trimming left V 4 bases short and J 0 bases short, with 10 bases between. The CDR3 spans 15 residues. Per germline, CDR1 MRHNA and CDR2 SNTAGT. CDR3 nucleotides: TGTGCCAGCAGTGGGCCCGATGGCTCCTACAATGAGCAGTTCTTC. This gives the protein CASSGPDGSYNEQFF.

This chain joins TRBV2 and TRBJ2-5; 15 bases are shared with TRBD2. The V segment lost 2 bases and the J segment 7 bases; nucleotides outside the gene matches: 5. There are 16 residues in the CDR3. Germline V lookup: CDR1 SNHLY, CDR2 FYNNEI. The CDR3, as DNA: TGTGCCAGCAGTGAATGGACTAGCGGGGGGGCGGCGACCCAGTACTTC. This gives the protein CASSEWTSGGAATQYF.

V gene TRBV6-1 combines with J gene TRBJ2-2; a weak D match, TRBD1 (6 bases). V lost 3 bases and J lost 5, with 10 bases in between. The germline V gene encodes CDR1 MNHNS and CDR2 SASEGT. This CDR3 comprises 14 residues. CDR3 nucleotide sequence: TGTGCCAGCAGTGACGGGACAAAAACCGGGGAGCTGTTTTTT. This encodes CASSDGTKTGELFF.

The chain recombines TRBV30 with TRBJ2-3; 9 bases fit TRBD2. V trimming: 3 bases; J trimming: 3 bases; junction bases outside the gene matches: 7. Germline-derived CDR1 and CDR2 are GTSNPN and SVGIG (reference sequence). CDR3 length equals 15 residues. The CDR3 is CAWSVSGSGTDTQYF. The CDR3 nucleotides read TGTGCCTGGAGCGTTAGCGGGAGTGGGACAGATACGCAGTATTTT.

This chain joins TRBV5-1 and TRBJ2-3; D might be TRBD1 or TRBD2, each matching 6 bases. V lost 4 bases, J lost 5 bases, and 11 bases lay in between. This CDR3 is 13 amino acids long. From germline, CDR1 is SGHRS and CDR2 YFSETQ. Here the CDR3 DNA reads TGCGCCAGCAGCCTCGGGGGCATAGATACGCAGTATTTT. Translation gives CASSLGGIDTQYF.

This sequence joins TRBV5-1 and TRBJ2-6, with 9 bases identical to TRBD1. V shed 3 bases, J shed 2 bases, and the junction held 12 bases outside the gene matches. The CDR3 sequence is 19 residues long. Germline CDR1 reads SGHRS; CDR2 reads YFSETQ. This chain's CDR3 is CASSSGGTGISAGANVLTF. The DNA of the CDR3 is TGCGCCAGCAGCTCCGGAGGGACAGGGATTTCGGCTGGGGCCAACGTCCTGACTTTC.

This chain links TRBV27 with TRBJ2-3, with 13 bases aligning to TRBD2. Germline CDR1 MNHEY, CDR2 SMNVEV (reference sequence). V trimming: 6 bases; J trimming: 4 bases; junction bases outside the gene matches: 7. The CDR3 is 16 residues long. CDR3 DNA: TGTGCCAGCAGGAAACTAGCGGGGGGGCACCCAGATACGCAGTATTTT. Protein sequence: CASRKLAGGHPDTQYF.

V is TRBV18 and J is TRBJ2-7; TRBD1 agrees at 8 bases. This CDR3 region has 14 residues. Germline V CDR1 and CDR2: KGHSH, LQKENI. Trimming took 2 bases from V and 6 from J; bases not matched to a gene: 6. The CDR3 DNA reads as TGTGCCAGCTCACCAGGACAGGGCCTCCTCGAGCAGTACTTC. Translation: CASSPGQGLLEQYF.

The V call is TRBV7-2, the J call TRBJ2-2, with a tentative D call TRBD1 (6 bases). Per germline, CDR1 SGHTA and CDR2 FQGNSA. Trimming pared 2 bases from V and 0 bases from J, leaving 10 bases between. The CDR3 is 16 residues long. The CDR3 reads CASSLITGTNTGELFF. CDR3 in DNA: TGTGCCAGCAGCTTAATCACAGGGACGAACACCGGGGAGCTGTTTTTT. The whole variable domain, remainder taken from reference TRBV7-2 and TRBJ2-2, is GAGVSQSPSNKVTEKGKDVELRCDPISGHTALYWYRQSLGQGLEFLIYFQGNSAPDKSGLPSDRFSAERTGGSVSTLTIQRTQQEDSAVYLCASSLITGTNTGELFFGEGSRLTVL.

V and J are TRBV7-6 and TRBJ2-5, with D tentatively TRBD2 (6 bases). Germline CDR1 reads SGHVS; CDR2 reads FNYEAQ. V lost 0 bases and J 0 bases, leaving 20 bases between the germline ends. The CDR3 runs to 19 residues. CDR3 region: CASSLAMIVSGGDQETQYF. Written as DNA, the CDR3 is TGTGCCAGCAGCTTAGCTATGATCGTTTCTGGCGGGGACCAAGAGACCCAGTACTTC.

The chain employs TRBV5-5 and TRBJ2-7; 14 bases map to TRBD2. Germline V CDR1 and CDR2: SGHKS, YYEKEE (reference sequence). The V gene end was trimmed by 2 bases and the J gene end by 3 bases; junction bases not matched to a gene: 10. The CDR3 length is 18 residues. The CDR3 loop reads CASSFGLAGGWMSYEQYF. CDR3 sequence (DNA): TGTGCCAGCAGCTTCGGACTAGCGGGGGGTTGGATGAGCTACGAGCAGTACTTC. The full variable domain, with the rest looked up from reference TRBV5-5 and TRBJ2-7, is DAGVTQSPTHLIKTRGQQVTLRCSPISGHKSVSWYQQVLGQGPQFIFQYYEKEERGRGNFPDRFSARQFPNYSSELNVNALLLGDSALYLCASSFGLAGGWMSYEQYFGPGTRLTVT.

About this clone: Just one base apart from a much larger clone, this may be a read error. Other DNA sequences in the same sample also yield this CDR3. The V call is TRBV4-3, the J call TRBJ2-7; possibly TRBD2 for D (6 bases). The CDR3 has 14 residues. Deletions cut 0 bases from V and 4 bases from J, with 10 bases between. The germline CDR1 and CDR2 sequences are LGHNA and YSLEER. The DNA for the CDR3 is TGCGCCAGCAGCCAAGATTCGCGGGATTACGAGCAGTACTTC. It encodes CASSQDSRDYEQYF.

This clone was seen only a few times. The rearrangement links TRBV23-1 to TRBJ1-5; tentatively, D is TRBD1 (6 bases). TRBV23-1 is sorted into the ORF group, with uncertain function. This CDR3 spans 18 amino acids. V lost 7 bases, J lost 3 bases, and 25 bases lay in between. This chain's CDR3 is CASTIMDRSLTDNQPQHF. DNA for the CDR3: TGCGCCAGCACTATAATGGACAGAAGCTTAACCGACAATCAGCCCCAGCATTTT.

V usage is TRBV7-3 and J usage is TRBJ1-1, with 7 bases fitting TRBD1. The germline CDR1 and CDR2 sequences are SGHTA and FQGTGA. J lost 1 base, V lost 5 bases, and 7 bases had no gene match. This CDR3 spans 15 amino acids. The CDR3 region is CASSATGQPNTEAFF. CDR3 nucleotide sequence: TGTGCCAGCAGCGCCACGGGACAGCCGAACACTGAAGCTTTCTTT.

The CDR3 DNA reads TGTGCCAGCACCTCCATAAGTCTGGGGGCCAACGTCCTGACTTTC. It encodes CASTSISLGANVLTF. The chain combines TRBV6-1 with TRBJ2-6; D call uncertain. This CDR3 contains 15 residues. Germline V lookup: CDR1 MNHNS, CDR2 SASEGT. The V end was cut by 7 bases, the J end by 4 bases, with 14 bases between.